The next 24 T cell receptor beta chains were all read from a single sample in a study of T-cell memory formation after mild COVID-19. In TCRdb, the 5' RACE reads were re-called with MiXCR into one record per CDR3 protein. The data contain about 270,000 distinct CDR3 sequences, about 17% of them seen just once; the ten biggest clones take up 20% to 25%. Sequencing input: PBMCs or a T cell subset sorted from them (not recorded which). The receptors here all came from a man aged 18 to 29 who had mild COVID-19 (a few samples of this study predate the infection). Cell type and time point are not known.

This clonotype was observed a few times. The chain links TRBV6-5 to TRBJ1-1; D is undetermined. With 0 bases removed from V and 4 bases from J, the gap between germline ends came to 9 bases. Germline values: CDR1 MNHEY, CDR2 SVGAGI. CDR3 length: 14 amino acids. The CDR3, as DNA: TGTGCCAGCAGTTACTCGGGCTCGGTCACTGAAGCTTTCTTT. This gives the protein CASSYSGSVTEAFF.

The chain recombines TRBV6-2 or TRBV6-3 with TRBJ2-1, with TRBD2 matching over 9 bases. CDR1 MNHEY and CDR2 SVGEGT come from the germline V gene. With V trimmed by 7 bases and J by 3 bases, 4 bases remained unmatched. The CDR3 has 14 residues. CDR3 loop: CASTKTSGYNEQFF. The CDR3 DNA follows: TGTGCCAGCACCAAGACTAGCGGCTACAATGAGCAGTTCTTC.

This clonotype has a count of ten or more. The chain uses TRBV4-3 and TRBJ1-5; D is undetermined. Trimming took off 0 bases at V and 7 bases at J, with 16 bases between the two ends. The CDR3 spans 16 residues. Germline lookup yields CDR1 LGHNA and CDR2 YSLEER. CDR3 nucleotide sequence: TGCGCCAGCAGCCAAGATCTTCCAGGCTATGGCCAGCCCCAGCATTTT. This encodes CASSQDLPGYGQPQHF.

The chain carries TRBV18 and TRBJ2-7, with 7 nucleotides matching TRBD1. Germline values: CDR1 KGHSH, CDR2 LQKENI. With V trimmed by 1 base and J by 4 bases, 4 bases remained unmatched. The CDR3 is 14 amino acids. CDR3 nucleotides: TGTGCCAGCTCACCACGGTCAGGGGGTTACGAGCAGTACGTC. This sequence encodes CASSPRSGGYEQYV.

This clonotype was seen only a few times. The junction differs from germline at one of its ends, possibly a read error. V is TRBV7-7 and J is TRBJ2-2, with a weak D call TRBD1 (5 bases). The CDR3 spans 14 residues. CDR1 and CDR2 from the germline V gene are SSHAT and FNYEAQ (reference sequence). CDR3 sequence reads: CASRQQANTGELFF. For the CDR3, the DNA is TGTGCTAGCAGACAACAGGCTAACACCGGGGAGCTGTTTTTT.

This chain's CDR3 is CASSHRPGRIGNTIYF. The CDR3 bases are TGTGCCAGCAGCCACCGCCCAGGACGGATTGGAAACACCATATATTTT. V usage is TRBV13 and J usage is TRBJ1-3; no firm D call. The CDR3 contains 16 residues. V lost 5 bases and J lost 3, with 17 bases in between. Germline V lookup: CDR1 PRHDT, CDR2 FYEKMQ (reference sequence).

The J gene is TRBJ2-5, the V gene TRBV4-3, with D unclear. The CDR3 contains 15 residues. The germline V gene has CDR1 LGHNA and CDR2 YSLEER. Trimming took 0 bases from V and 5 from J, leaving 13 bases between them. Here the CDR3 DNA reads TGCGCCAGCAGCCAAGATCCATGGTATCGGGAGACCCAGTACTTC. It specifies CASSQDPWYRETQYF.

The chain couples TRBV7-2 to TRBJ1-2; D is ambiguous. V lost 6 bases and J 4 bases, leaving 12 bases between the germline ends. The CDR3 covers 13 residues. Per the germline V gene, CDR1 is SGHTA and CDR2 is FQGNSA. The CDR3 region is CASSQDMSYGYTF. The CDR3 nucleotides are TGTGCCAGCAGTCAAGACATGTCCTATGGCTACACCTTC.

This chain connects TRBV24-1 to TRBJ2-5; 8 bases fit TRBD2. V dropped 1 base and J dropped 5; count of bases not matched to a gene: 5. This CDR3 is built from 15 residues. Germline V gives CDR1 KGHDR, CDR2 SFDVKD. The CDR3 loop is CATSDFSGVWETQYF. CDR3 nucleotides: TGTGCCACCAGTGATTTTAGCGGGGTTTGGGAGACCCAGTACTTC.

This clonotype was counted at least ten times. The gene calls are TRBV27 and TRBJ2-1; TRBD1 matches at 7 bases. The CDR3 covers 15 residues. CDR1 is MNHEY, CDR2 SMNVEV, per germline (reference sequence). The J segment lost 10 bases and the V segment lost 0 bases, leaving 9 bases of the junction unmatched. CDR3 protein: CASSLSGTERQEQFF. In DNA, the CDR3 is TGTGCCAGCAGTTTATCAGGGACAGAACGACAGGAGCAGTTCTTC.

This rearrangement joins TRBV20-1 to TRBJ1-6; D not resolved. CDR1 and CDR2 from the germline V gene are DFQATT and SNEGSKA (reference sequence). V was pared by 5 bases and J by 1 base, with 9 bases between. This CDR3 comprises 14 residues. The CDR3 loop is CSAPVPSYNSPLHF. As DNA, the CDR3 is TGCAGTGCTCCAGTACCATCCTATAATTCACCCCTCCACTTT.

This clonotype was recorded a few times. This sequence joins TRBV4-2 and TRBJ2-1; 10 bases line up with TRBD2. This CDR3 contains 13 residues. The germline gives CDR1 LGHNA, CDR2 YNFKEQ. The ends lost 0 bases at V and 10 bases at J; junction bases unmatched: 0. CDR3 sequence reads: CASSQETSGEQFF. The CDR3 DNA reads TGTGCCAGCAGCCAAGAGACTAGCGGGGAGCAGTTCTTC.

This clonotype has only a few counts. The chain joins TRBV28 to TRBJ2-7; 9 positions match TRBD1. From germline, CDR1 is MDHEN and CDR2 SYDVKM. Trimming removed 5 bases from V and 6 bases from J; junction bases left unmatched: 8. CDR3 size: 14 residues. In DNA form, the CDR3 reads TGTGCCAGCAGTCCCGGGACAGGGAGGGGCGAGCAGTACGTC. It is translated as CASSPGTGRGEQYV.

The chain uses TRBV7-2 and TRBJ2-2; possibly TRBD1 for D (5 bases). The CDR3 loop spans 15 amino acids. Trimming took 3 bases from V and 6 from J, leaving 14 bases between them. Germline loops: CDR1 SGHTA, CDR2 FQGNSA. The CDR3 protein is CASSLAGKDAGELFF. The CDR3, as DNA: TGTGCCAGCAGCTTGGCAGGGAAAGACGCCGGGGAGCTGTTTTTT.

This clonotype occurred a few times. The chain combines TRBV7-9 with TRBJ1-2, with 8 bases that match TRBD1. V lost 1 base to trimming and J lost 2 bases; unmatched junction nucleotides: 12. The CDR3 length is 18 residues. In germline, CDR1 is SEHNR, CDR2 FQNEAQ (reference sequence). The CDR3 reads CASSLGVGGTGGNYGYTF. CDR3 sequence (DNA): TGTGCCAGCAGCTTAGGCGTGGGAGGGACAGGCGGGAACTATGGCTACACCTTC. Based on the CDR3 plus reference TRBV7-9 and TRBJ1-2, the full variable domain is DTGVSQNPRHKITKRGQNVTFRCDPISEHNRLYWYRQTLGQGPEFLTYFQNEAQLEKSRLLSDRFSAERPKGSFSTLEIQRTEQGDSAMYLCASSLGVGGTGGNYGYTFGSGTRLTVV.

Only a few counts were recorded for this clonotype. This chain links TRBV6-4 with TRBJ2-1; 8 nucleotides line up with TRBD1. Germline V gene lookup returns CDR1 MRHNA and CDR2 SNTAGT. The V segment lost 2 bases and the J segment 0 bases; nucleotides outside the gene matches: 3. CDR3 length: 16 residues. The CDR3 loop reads CASSDHTGGSYNEQFF. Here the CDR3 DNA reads TGTGCCAGCAGTGACCACACAGGGGGCTCCTACAATGAGCAGTTCTTC.

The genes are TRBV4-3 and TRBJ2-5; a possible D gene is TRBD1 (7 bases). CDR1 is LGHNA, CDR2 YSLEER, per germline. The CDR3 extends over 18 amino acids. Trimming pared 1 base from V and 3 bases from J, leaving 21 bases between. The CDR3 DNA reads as TGCGCCAGCAGCCAAGCGTCGAGGGGGCTGGGGAGGAAAGAGACCCAGTACTTC. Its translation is CASSQASRGLGRKETQYF.

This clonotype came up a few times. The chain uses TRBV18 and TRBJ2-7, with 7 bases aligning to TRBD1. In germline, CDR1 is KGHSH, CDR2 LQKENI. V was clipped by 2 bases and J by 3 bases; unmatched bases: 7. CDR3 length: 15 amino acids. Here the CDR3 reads CASSPRGRVSYEQYV. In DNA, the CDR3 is TGTGCCAGCTCACCAAGGGGGCGGGTAAGCTACGAGCAGTACGTC.

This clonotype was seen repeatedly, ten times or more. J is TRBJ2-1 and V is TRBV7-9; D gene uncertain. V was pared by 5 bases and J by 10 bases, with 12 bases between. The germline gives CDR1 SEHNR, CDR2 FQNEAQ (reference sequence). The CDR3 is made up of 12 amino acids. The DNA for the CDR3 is TGTGCCAGCAGCCCCTCCCCTCACGAGCAGTTCTTC. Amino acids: CASSPSPHEQFF.

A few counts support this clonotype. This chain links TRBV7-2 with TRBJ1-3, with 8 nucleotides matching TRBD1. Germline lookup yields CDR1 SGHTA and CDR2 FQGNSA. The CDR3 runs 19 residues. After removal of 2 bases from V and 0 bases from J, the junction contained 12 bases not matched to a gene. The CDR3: CASSLNSWDRPGSGNTIYF. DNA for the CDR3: TGTGCCAGCAGCTTAAATTCTTGGGACAGGCCCGGCTCTGGAAACACCATATATTTT.

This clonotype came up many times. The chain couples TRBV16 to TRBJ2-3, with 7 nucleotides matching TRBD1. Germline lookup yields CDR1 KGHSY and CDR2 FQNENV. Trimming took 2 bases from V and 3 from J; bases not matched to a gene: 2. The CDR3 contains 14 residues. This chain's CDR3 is CASSQNRGTDTQYF. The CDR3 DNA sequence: TGTGCCAGCAGCCAAAACAGGGGAACAGATACGCAGTATTTT.

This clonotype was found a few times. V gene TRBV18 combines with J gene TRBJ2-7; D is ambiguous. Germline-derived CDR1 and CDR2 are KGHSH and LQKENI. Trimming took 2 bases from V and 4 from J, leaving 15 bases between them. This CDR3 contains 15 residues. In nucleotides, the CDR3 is TGTGCCAGCTCACCATTCGCGGCCAGAGAATACGAGCAGTACTTC. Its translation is CASSPFAAREYEQYF.

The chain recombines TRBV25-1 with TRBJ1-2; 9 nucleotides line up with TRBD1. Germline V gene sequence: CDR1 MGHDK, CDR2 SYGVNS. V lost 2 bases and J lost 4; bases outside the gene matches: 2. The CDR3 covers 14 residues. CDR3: CASSEPGQGYGYTF. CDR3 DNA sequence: TGTGCCAGCAGTGAACCGGGACAGGGCTATGGCTACACCTTC.

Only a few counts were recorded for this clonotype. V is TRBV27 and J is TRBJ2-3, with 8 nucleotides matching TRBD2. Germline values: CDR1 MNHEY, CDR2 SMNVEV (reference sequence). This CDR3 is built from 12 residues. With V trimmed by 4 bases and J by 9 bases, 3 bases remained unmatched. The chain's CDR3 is CASSSGGGTQYF. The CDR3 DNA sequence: TGTGCCAGCAGTTCTGGCGGGGGGACGCAGTATTTT.